The clone carrying this T cell receptor beta chain was observed many times. Its antigen is as yet unknown. The CDR3 is 14 residues long. From germline, CDR1 is SGHAT and CDR2 FQNNGV. The germline V and J ends were trimmed by 4 bases and 5 bases, with 14 bases remaining between them. This entry comes from a study of CD8 T cells in ankylosing spondylitis. Quantitative molecular-barcoded 5'-RACE generated the TCR beta libraries. Via MiXCR, TCRdb re-called the 5' RACE reads, giving one row per CDR3 protein. The sample holds 250,000 or so distinct CDR3 sequences, roughly 10% seen once. The study's findings and limits: The authors reported significant enrichment of disease-linked clones in matched ankylosing spondylitis synovial fluid.

The sequenced material came from blood, either unsorted or a sorted T cell fraction (not recorded which). The rearrangement uses TRBV11-2 and TRBJ2-5; D possibly corresponds to TRBD1 (5 bases). This sequence originates from a male donor with ankylosing spondylitis or in good health (not recorded which). For the CDR3, the DNA is TGTGCCAGCAGCTCCCAGGGTCTCTCTGAGACCCAGTACTTC. Encoded protein: CASSSQGLSETQYF.